A single sample gave rise to the 14 T cell receptor beta chains below, sequenced in a study of T-cell reconstitution after alpha-beta-depleted transplantation in children. For TCRbeta, the library was prepared with unique molecular identifiers. TCRdb re-called the PCR reads with MiXCR, one entry per CDR3 protein. This sample has approximately 520,000 distinct CDR3 sequences, with over 25% found just once. The sequencing used PBMCs from the stem cell graft donor, collected from the stem cell graft. Receptor source: a human donor who donated a stem cell graft to a child with aplastic anemia.

The V call is TRBV13, the J call TRBJ2-7, with 10 bases lining up with TRBD2. CDR1 is PRHDT, CDR2 FYEKMQ, per germline (reference sequence). V dropped 4 bases and J dropped 2; count of bases not matched to a gene: 29. CDR3 length: 23 residues. The CDR3 loop is CASSSRIRTGVGTTSGVPYEQYF. For the CDR3, the DNA is TGTGCCAGCAGCTCCCGCATCCGTACAGGGGTCGGTACAACTAGCGGGGTCCCCTACGAGCAGTACTTC.

The chain combines TRBV20-1 with TRBJ2-2; the match to TRBD2 covers 10 bases. The CDR3 spans 14 residues. J was trimmed by 10 bases and V by 4 bases; bases with no gene match: 9. Germline V gives CDR1 DFQATT, CDR2 SNEGSKA (reference sequence). The CDR3 region has the DNA TGCAGTGCTATGGGACTAGCGACAGGAGTGGAGCTGTTTTTT. Its translation is CSAMGLATGVELFF.

This clonotype was recorded a few times. The rearrangement joins TRBV10-3 to TRBJ2-5, with 7 bases that match TRBD2. Germline-derived CDR1 and CDR2 are ENHRY and SYGVKD. Germline trimming cut 8 bases from V and 5 bases from J; bases unmatched to any gene: 14. The CDR3 contains 15 residues. The chain's CDR3 is CAISSSGASGETQYF. The CDR3 DNA reads TGTGCCATCTCGTCTAGCGGAGCAAGTGGGGAGACCCAGTACTTC.

This clonotype has only a few counts. V usage is TRBV18 and J usage is TRBJ1-3; D not resolved. Trimming stripped 5 bases from V and 2 bases from J, with 10 bases between. The germline V gene encodes CDR1 KGHSH and CDR2 LQKENI. The CDR3 spans 14 residues. The chain's CDR3 is CASSSGGTGNTIYF. The CDR3 bases are TGTGCCAGCTCATCGGGAGGTACTGGAAACACCATATATTTT.

This chain joins TRBV18 and TRBJ1-1; a weak D match, TRBD1 (5 bases). Germline-derived CDR1 and CDR2 are KGHSH and LQKENI. This CDR3 comprises 16 residues. Trimming took off 2 bases at V and 1 base at J, with 14 bases between the two ends. The CDR3 nucleotides are TGTGCCAGCTCACCAGGGCTTATGAGGGGGAACACTGAAGCTTTCTTT. Translation: CASSPGLMRGNTEAFF.

The rearrangement uses TRBV12-3 or TRBV12-4 and TRBJ2-1, with 13 bases identical to TRBD2. V gave up 5 bases and J gave up 7 bases; unmatched junction bases: 5. The CDR3 runs to 15 residues. The CDR3 sequence: CASSVTSGRRNEQFF. CDR3 sequence (DNA): TGTGCCAGCAGTGTGACTAGCGGGAGGCGAAATGAGCAGTTCTTC.

In this sample, this clonotype turned up many times. The chain employs TRBV29-1 and TRBJ1-2; tentative D call: TRBD1 (6 bases). Per the germline V gene, CDR1 is SQVTM and CDR2 is ANQGSEA. V lost 3 bases and J lost 1, with 12 bases in between. The CDR3 covers 14 residues. DNA for the CDR3: TGCAGCGTTGAGGGGGGGCAAGGTAACTATGGCTACACCTTC. Its translation is CSVEGGQGNYGYTF.

The chain couples TRBV12-3 or TRBV12-4 to TRBJ2-1, with D maybe TRBD2 (6 bases). Deletions cut 5 bases from V and 0 bases from J, with 14 bases between. This CDR3 has 16 amino acids. CDR3 residues: CASSRDFSSSYNEQFF. CDR3 DNA sequence: TGTGCCAGCAGTCGGGACTTCTCAAGCTCCTACAATGAGCAGTTCTTC.

The genes are TRBV2 and TRBJ2-6; D is unclear. CDR3 length: 15 amino acids. The germline V gene encodes CDR1 SNHLY and CDR2 FYNNEI. V lost 5 bases to trimming and J lost 2 bases, with 10 bases between them. Written as DNA, the CDR3 is TGTGCCAGCAGTATAGCAATAACTGGGGCCAACGTCCTGACTTTC. This translates into CASSIAITGANVLTF.

This clonotype has only a few counts. The V gene is TRBV5-5, the J gene TRBJ2-6, with a possible D match to TRBD1 (5 bases). The CDR3 is 18 residues long. Germline V gene data show CDR1 as SGHKS and CDR2 as YYEKEE (reference sequence). V lost 0 bases, J lost 0 bases, and 13 bases lay in between. CDR3 protein: CASSLARASASGANVLTF. For the CDR3, the DNA is TGTGCCAGCAGCTTGGCCAGGGCTTCGGCCTCTGGGGCCAACGTCCTGACTTTC.

This clonotype was detected only a few times. The chain uses TRBV12-5 and TRBJ2-1; D uncertain. Trimming removed 3 bases at V and 5 bases at J, with 5 bases between. The CDR3 length is 12 residues. Germline CDR1 LGHNT, CDR2 FRNRAP. The CDR3 DNA reads as TGTGCTAGTGGTTTTAGTGACAATGAGCAGTTCTTC. Residues: CASGFSDNEQFF.

This chain joins TRBV5-1 and TRBJ2-1, with 9 bases that match TRBD2. Germline assignment: CDR1 SGHRS and CDR2 YFSETQ. The J segment lost 1 base and the V segment lost 4 bases, leaving 12 bases of the junction unmatched. This CDR3 has 18 amino acids. The CDR3 sequence: CASSLGWREGGSYNEQFF. The CDR3 DNA is TGCGCCAGCAGCCTCGGTTGGCGGGAGGGAGGGTCCTACAATGAGCAGTTCTTC. Supplemented by reference TRBV5-1 and TRBJ2-1, the full variable domain reads KAGVTQTPRYLIKTRGQQVTLSCSPISGHRSVSWYQQTPGQGLQFLFEYFSETQRNKGNFPGRFSGRQFSNSRSEMNVSTLELGDSALYLCASSLGWREGGSYNEQFFGPGTRLTVL.

This clonotype came up once. The rearrangement links TRBV5-5 to TRBJ1-1; perhaps TRBD1 as D (6 bases). There are 15 residues in the CDR3. The germline V gene encodes CDR1 SGHKS and CDR2 YYEKEE (reference sequence). Trimming shortened V by 0 bases and J by 1 base, and 10 bases separated the two germline ends. CDR3 in DNA: TGTGCCAGCAGCTTGGCCCCAGGGGAGAACACTGAAGCTTTCTTT. This codes for CASSLAPGENTEAFF.

The table lists this clonotype with a few counts. The V and J genes are TRBV20-1 and TRBJ2-5, with D unresolved. From germline, CDR1 is DFQATT and CDR2 SNEGSKA (reference sequence). With 2 bases removed from V and 5 bases from J, the gap between germline ends came to 15 bases. This CDR3 is built from 14 residues. DNA for the CDR3: TGCAGTGCTAGAATCCCGGGCCTTCGGGAGACCCAGTACTTC. Protein sequence: CSARIPGLRETQYF.